Listed here are 21 T cell receptor beta chains from one sample, sequenced in a study of Ad26.COV2.S vaccination and SARS-CoV-2 variants. The assay was immunoSEQ multiplex PCR, and TCRdb's table has in-frame clones only and misses some. Here the sample spans about 680,000 clones, roughly 90% being singletons. Regarding treatment: 19 received Ad26.COV2.S at low or high dose, single or two shots; about 5 received placebo; per-sample allocation not given. The samples were gathered on day 63 after the first injection of vaccine or placebo. Sequencing used peripheral blood, obtained in a trial of Ad26.COV2.S vaccine versus placebo. These receptors all come from a person aged 18-60 years who received the Ad26.COV2.S COVID-19 vaccine or a placebo.

The gene calls are TRBV2 and TRBJ2-1, with TRBD2 matching over 13 bases. The germline V gene has CDR1 SNHLY and CDR2 FYNNEI. This CDR3 has 15 residues. Losses at the gene ends were 4 bases for V and 14 bases for J; bases not matched to a gene: 11. CDR3 in DNA: TGTGCCAGCAGTGCGGGACTAGCGGGGACCGAGGTAGAGTTCTTC. It yields the protein CASSAGLAGTEVEFF.

This chain uses TRBV25-1 with TRBJ2-7; TRBD1 might be the D (5 bases). V gave up 1 base and J gave up 2 bases, with 9 bases separating them. The CDR3 length is 14 residues. Germline CDR1 MGHDK, CDR2 SYGVNS. The CDR3 DNA reads as TGTGCCAGCAGTGAATCGGCCAGGGCCTACGAGCAGTACTTC. Translated, it gives CASSESARAYEQYF.

V is TRBV5-4 and J is TRBJ2-5; a possible D gene is TRBD1 (6 bases). This CDR3 comprises 14 residues. CDR1 SGHNT and CDR2 YYREEE come from the germline V gene (reference sequence). The ends were cut back, 2 bases at V and 4 bases at J, with 12 bases in the middle. This chain's CDR3 is CASSLLQGAETQYF. The CDR3 DNA follows: TGTGCCAGCAGCTTATTACAGGGTGCAGAGACCCAGTACTTC.

This clone was seen just once. The chain combines TRBV4-2 with TRBJ2-4; 12 bases match TRBD1. V was clipped by 3 bases and J by 9 bases; unmatched bases: 9. The CDR3 loop spans 16 amino acids. The V gene's germline CDR1 is LGHNA and CDR2 YNFKEQ. CDR3 coding DNA: TGTGCCAGCAGCCACGCCGGGACAGGGGGCGAGAGCATTCAGTACTTC. It specifies CASSHAGTGGESIQYF.

The chain recombines TRBV5-6 with TRBJ2-1; D remains ambiguous. From germline, CDR1 is SGHDT and CDR2 YYEEEE. There are 13 residues in the CDR3. V was cut by 2 bases and J by 7 bases, with 10 bases left in between. DNA of the CDR3: TGTGCCAGCAGCTTTCCTTTTGGGAATGAGCAGTTCTTC. The encoded protein is CASSFPFGNEQFF.

In its sample, this clone was seen once. The rearrangement uses TRBV5-1 and TRBJ1-1, with D possibly matching TRBD1 (5 bases). Deletions cut 4 bases from V and 3 bases from J, with 10 bases between. There are 13 residues in the CDR3. Germline assignment: CDR1 SGHRS and CDR2 YFSETQ. The chain's CDR3 is CASSRGGYTEAFF. As DNA, the CDR3 is TGCGCCAGCAGCCGGGGCGGGTACACTGAAGCTTTCTTT.

The chain joins TRBV7-9 to TRBJ2-3; D may be TRBD1 (6 bases). This CDR3 spans 12 amino acids. From germline, CDR1 is SEHNR and CDR2 FQNEAQ (reference sequence). Trimming left V 8 bases short and J 3 bases short, with 9 bases between. CDR3 in DNA: TGTGCCAGCTCCCAGGGGACAGATACGCAGTATTTT. As protein: CASSQGTDTQYF.

The chain recombines TRBV25-1 with TRBJ1-4, with D perhaps matching TRBD1 (5 bases). V gave up 6 bases and J gave up 3 bases, with 17 bases separating them. Germline lookup yields CDR1 MGHDK and CDR2 SYGVNS. The CDR3 has 16 residues. CDR3 in DNA: TGTGCCAGCAGAGGAGGGACCCCGACATCTAATGAAAAACTGTTTTTT. It specifies CASRGGTPTSNEKLFF.

Here the CDR3 reads CASSDRLAGRTDTQYF. The CDR3 DNA sequence: TGTGCCAGCAGCGACCGACTAGCGGGGCGCACAGATACGCAGTATTTT. The rearrangement joins TRBV5-4 to TRBJ2-3; 11 bases are shared with TRBD2. Per the germline V gene, CDR1 is SGHNT and CDR2 is YYREEE (reference sequence). The CDR3 is made up of 16 amino acids. V lost 4 bases to trimming and J lost 1 base; unmatched junction nucleotides: 5.

This rearrangement joins TRBV6-5 to TRBJ1-1; D remains unclear. V was pared by 10 bases and J by 1 base, with 16 bases between. This CDR3 has 14 residues. Germline V CDR1 and CDR2: MNHEY, SVGAGI. The CDR3 DNA reads as TGTGCCACCAAGGGTTGGACGGGGAACACTGAAGCTTTCTTT. Its protein is CATKGWTGNTEAFF.

The chain carries TRBV3-1 (or the pseudogene TRBV3-2) and TRBJ2-3; D is tentatively TRBD1 or TRBD2 (5 bases each). V lost 4 bases and J 1 base, leaving 15 bases between the germline ends. Germline loops: CDR1 LGHDT, CDR2 YNNKEL (reference sequence). The CDR3 consists of 16 residues. The CDR3 nucleotides read TGTGCCAGCAGCCGCCGGACGAGAGGGGGCACAGATACGCAGTATTTT. As protein: CASSRRTRGGTDTQYF.

The chain recombines TRBV6-6 with TRBJ2-5, with TRBD2 identical over 12 bases. This CDR3 has 15 amino acids. Trimming took 2 bases from V and 5 from J; bases not matched to a gene: 3. Germline CDR1 MNHNY, CDR2 SVGAGI (reference sequence). CDR3 loop: CASSYTSGRYETQYF. The CDR3 DNA is TGTGCCAGCAGTTACACTAGCGGGAGGTATGAGACCCAGTACTTC.

V usage is TRBV18 and J usage is TRBJ2-1; tentatively, D is TRBD1 or TRBD2 (5 bases each). The germline V and J ends were trimmed by 2 bases and 6 bases, with 11 bases remaining between them. The CDR3 spans 14 residues. CDR1 and CDR2 (germline): KGHSH, LQKENI. Here the CDR3 DNA reads TGTGCCAGCTCACCAGGCCGGGACCGCAATGAGCAGTTCTTC. It specifies CASSPGRDRNEQFF.

The chain carries TRBV6-6 and TRBJ2-6; D is uncertain. The CDR3 contains 14 residues. V gave up 10 bases and J gave up 1 base, with 11 bases separating them. Per germline, CDR1 MNHNY and CDR2 SVGAGI (reference sequence). CDR3 nucleotide sequence: TGTGCCACCCCGCAAAGGTCTGGGGCCAACGTCCTGACTTTC. Protein sequence: CATPQRSGANVLTF.

This chain links TRBV7-3 with TRBJ2-1, with D uncertain. Trimming shortened V by 2 bases and J by 7 bases, and 9 bases separated the two germline ends. CDR3 length: 13 residues. In germline, CDR1 is SGHTA, CDR2 FQGTGA. Here the CDR3 reads CASSLDLTNEQFF. The CDR3 DNA reads TGTGCCAGCAGCTTAGACCTAACGAATGAGCAGTTCTTC.

The chain carries TRBV30 and TRBJ2-4; the match to TRBD1 covers 7 bases. CDR1 is GTSNPN and CDR2 is SVGIG in the germline V gene (reference sequence). V shed 0 bases and J 2 bases; nucleotides not matched to a gene: 7. The CDR3 is 16 amino acids. CDR3 residues: CAWSVRDRVTKNIQYF. CDR3 coding DNA: TGTGCCTGGAGTGTCAGAGACAGGGTCACCAAAAACATTCAGTACTTC.

This sequence joins TRBV5-8 and TRBJ2-3; no reliable D call. The CDR3 runs 11 residues. Per germline, CDR1 SGHTS and CDR2 YDEGEE. V dropped 4 bases and J dropped 7 bases, with 7 bases sitting between them. The CDR3: CASSPRNTQYF. In nucleotides, the CDR3 is TGTGCCAGCAGCCCCCGGAATACGCAGTATTTT.

This clone was seen a single time. The rearrangement joins TRBV4-1 to TRBJ2-7; 9 bases align to TRBD2. In germline, CDR1 is MGHRA, CDR2 YSYEKL. This CDR3 is 15 amino acids long. After removal of 1 base from V and 3 bases from J, the junction contained 4 bases not matched to a gene. The CDR3: CASSQVSGGNYEQYF. CDR3 bases: TGCGCCAGCAGCCAAGTAAGCGGGGGGAACTACGAGCAGTACTTC.

This clone was seen once. The chain has TRBV7-9 and TRBJ2-3; D possibly matches TRBD1 or TRBD2 (5 bases each). Per the germline V gene, CDR1 is SEHNR and CDR2 is FQNEAQ (reference sequence). Deletions cut 5 bases from V and 0 bases from J, with 15 bases between. This CDR3 is 16 amino acids long. CDR3 in amino acids: CASSPPRGPSTDTQYF. The CDR3 DNA reads as TGTGCCAGCAGCCCGCCGAGGGGCCCTAGCACAGATACGCAGTATTTT.

The chain couples TRBV19 to TRBJ1-2; 10 bases align to TRBD1. This CDR3 is 17 amino acids long. The V gene's germline CDR1 is LNHDA and CDR2 SQIVND (reference sequence). J gave up 8 bases and V 6 bases, and 18 bases lay outside the gene matches. CDR3 sequence: CASRTGTGDASPWGYTF. In DNA form, the CDR3 reads TGTGCCAGTAGAACCGGGACAGGGGACGCGAGCCCTTGGGGCTACACCTTC.

This chain connects TRBV12-3 or TRBV12-4 to TRBJ2-5, with D possibly matching TRBD2 (6 bases). The CDR3 totals 13 residues. The ends were cut back, 5 bases at V and 1 base at J, with 8 bases in the middle. The CDR3 DNA reads as TGTGCCAGCAGTCAGACTAGCCAAGAGACCCAGTACTTC. It codes for CASSQTSQETQYF.